The clone carrying this TCR beta chain was picked up one time. With random hexamers, roughly 0.45 to 1 ug RNA was reverse transcribed. With immunoSEQ multiplex PCR, TCR beta CDR3 was amplified across 54 Vbeta and 13 Jbeta. MiXCR, run by TCRdb on the immunoSEQ multiplex PCR reads, gives a single entry per CDR3 protein. The data show some 120,000 distinct CDR3 sequences, with approximately 94% seen just once and 0.1% to 0.15% held by the top ten. These data belong to a study of CD8 T cells in Susac syndrome. Germline trimming cut 0 bases from V and 10 bases from J; bases unmatched to any gene: 8. The CDR3 sequence is 15 residues long. Germline CDR1 is SGHRS and CDR2 is YFSETQ. Sequencing of TCR beta was performed on blood CD8+ and CD4+ T cells. FACS was used to enrich TEMRA cells, whereas the CD8+ and CD4+ T cells were obtained by negative isolation.

The sequenced material came from CD4+ T cells from PBMCs. This sequence joins TRBV5-1 and TRBJ2-1; 9 nucleotides align to TRBD2. This clonotype was obtained from a human donor with multiple sclerosis. This CDR3 reads CASSLVLAGEDEQFF. The CDR3, as DNA: TGCGCCAGCAGCTTGGTGTTAGCGGGAGAGGACGAGCAGTTCTTC.